Below are 10 T cell receptor beta chains sequenced from a single sample in a study of cytomegalovirus exposure and HLA in healthy donors. Researchers ran the PCR with 60 Vbeta and 13 Jbeta primers. Only in-frame clones appear in the TCRdb table, and some are missing; sequencing was by immunoSEQ multiplex PCR. The sample comprises 160,000 or so clones, more than 70% of which are singletons, and about 1.3% rests with the top ten. Sequencing was done on a sample of PBMCs. Receptor source: a man aged 60-69 years in good health and CMV-seronegative.

The CDR3 DNA sequence: TGTGCCGTATGGGACAGGCTACTCTCTGGGGCCAACGTCCTGACTTTC. Its protein product is CAVWDRLLSGANVLTF. J is TRBJ2-6 and V is TRBV28; 8 nucleotides line up with TRBD1. CDR3 length: 16 residues. Germline V gene sequence: CDR1 MDHEN, CDR2 SYDVKM. With 11 bases clipped from V and 0 bases from J, the junction kept 9 bases outside the gene matches.

CDR3 loop: CASSLDRVYEQYF. CDR3 DNA sequence: TGTGCCAGCAGCTTAGACAGGGTTTACGAGCAGTACTTC. The chain uses TRBV11-1 and TRBJ2-7, with D possibly TRBD1 on 6 matching bases. In germline, CDR1 is SGHAT, CDR2 FQDESV (reference sequence). V was pared by 1 base and J by 4 bases, with 8 bases between. The CDR3 has 13 residues.

This rearrangement joins TRBV9 to TRBJ1-4; 10 nucleotides agree with TRBD1. CDR1 is SGDLS, CDR2 YYNGEE, per germline. The CDR3 spans 15 residues. J was trimmed by 8 bases and V by 4 bases; bases with no gene match: 8. CDR3 coding DNA: TGTGCCAGCAGCCCCTGGACAGGGGGAAAAGAAAAACTGTTTTTT. Its translation: CASSPWTGGKEKLFF.

A single count supports this clone. V and J are TRBV7-2 and TRBJ2-7; 11 bases are shared with TRBD2. Looked up from germline, CDR1 is SGHTA and CDR2 is FQGNSA. V lost 5 bases and J lost 5; bases outside the gene matches: 8. The CDR3 is 15 amino acids. The CDR3 nucleotides read TGTGCCAGCAGCCAAGCGACTAGCGGGGTTAACGAGCAGTACTTC. This sequence encodes CASSQATSGVNEQYF.

The table lists this clone with a count of one. The chain uses TRBV28 and TRBJ2-7; unclear D gene. From germline, CDR1 is MDHEN and CDR2 SYDVKM. The CDR3 spans 13 residues. Trimming took off 7 bases at V and 2 bases at J, with 12 bases between the two ends. CDR3 in amino acids: CASKNPITYEQYF. CDR3 in DNA: TGTGCCAGCAAAAATCCCATCACCTACGAGCAGTACTTC. The variable domain in full, completed from reference TRBV28 and TRBJ2-7, reads DVKVTQSSRYLVKRTGEKVFLECVQDMDHENMFWYRQDPGLGLRLIYFSYDVKMKEKGDIPEGYSVSREKKERFSLILESASTNQTSMYLCASKNPITYEQYFGPGTRLTVT.

This sequence joins TRBV19 and TRBJ1-5; 9 nucleotides align to TRBD1. V shed 3 bases and J 2 bases; nucleotides not matched to a gene: 14. Germline assignment: CDR1 LNHDA and CDR2 SQIVND (reference sequence). The CDR3 runs to 19 residues. Here the CDR3 reads CASSIGGGQGWSGNQPQHF. The CDR3 DNA is TGTGCCAGTAGTATCGGCGGTGGACAGGGGTGGTCAGGCAATCAGCCCCAGCATTTT.

Only one count was recorded for this clone. The chain joins TRBV10-2 to TRBJ2-5, with TRBD1 matching 9 bases. Looked up from germline, CDR1 is WSHSY and CDR2 is SAAADI. V was clipped by 8 bases and J by 2 bases; unmatched bases: 6. The CDR3 is 14 amino acids. The CDR3 nucleotides read TGCGCCAGCTGGGACAGGGCCCTTCAAGAGACCCAGTACTTC. This gives the protein CASWDRALQETQYF.

This clone was seen only once. The chain uses TRBV9 and TRBJ2-1; weak D call: TRBD1 (6 bases). The length of the CDR3 is 15 residues. Germline V CDR1 and CDR2: SGDLS, YYNGEE. Trimming pared 0 bases from V and 4 bases from J, leaving 11 bases between. As DNA, the CDR3 is TGTGCCAGCAGCGTAGGAGGGGGAAATTACAATGAGCAGTTCTTC. Encoded protein: CASSVGGGNYNEQFF.

The chain joins TRBV6-5 to TRBJ2-6; TRBD1 matches at 7 bases. After removal of 0 bases from V and 2 bases from J, the junction contained 1 base not matched to a gene. Germline CDR1 and CDR2: MNHEY and SVGAGI. The CDR3 contains 16 residues. The CDR3: CASSYSTGAGANVLTF. The CDR3 DNA reads as TGTGCCAGCAGTTACTCTACAGGGGCTGGGGCCAACGTCCTGACTTTC.

The CDR3 sequence is CASSLSIARTGGKYYEQYF. The CDR3 DNA reads TGTGCCAGCAGCTTGTCCATTGCTAGGACAGGGGGCAAATATTACGAGCAGTACTTC. The chain employs TRBV5-5 and TRBJ2-7, with 11 bases lining up with TRBD1. Germline V gives CDR1 SGHKS, CDR2 YYEKEE (reference sequence). CDR3 length: 19 residues. The J segment lost 4 bases and the V segment lost 1 base, leaving 16 bases of the junction unmatched.